A selection of T cell receptor beta chains follows, all from one sample in a study of T cell changes during pregnancy in multiple sclerosis. The method was immunoSEQ multiplex PCR; TCRdb's version includes in-frame clones alone and lacks a portion of them. The table records 65,000 to 80,000 clones, over 80% of them present only once. The sequences come from peripheral blood, collected in the first trimester of pregnancy. The receptors originated from a female donor with multiple sclerosis, enrolled in a pregnancy study. The CDR3 runs from the conserved cysteine through the conserved F or W. The D gene is left open where the match is weak. For some rows the clone size is stated as once, few or many, or as a class when expanded; others skip it.

V,size,D,J,CDR3,DNA
TRBV27,-,-,TRBJ2-4,CASSSTGPGEAKNIQYF,TGTGCCAGCAGTTCGACTGGACCAGGGGAAGCCAAAAACATTCAGTACTTC
TRBV5-1,-,-,TRBJ2-7,CASSLRSGGTYEQYF,TGCGCCAGCAGCCTGAGGTCAGGGGGGACCTACGAGCAGTACTTC
TRBV9,once,-,TRBJ2-3,CASSVVGGPTDTQYF,TGTGCCAGCAGCGTAGTGGGGGGGCCGACAGATACGCAGTATTTT
TRBV21-1,-,-,TRBJ2-2,CASSKNSGGISDTGELFF,TGTGCCAGCAGCAAAAATAGTGGAGGGATCTCGGACACCGGGGAGCTGTTTTTT
TRBV5-8,-,-,TRBJ2-6,CASTPQGTGANVLTF,TGTGCCAGCACCCCCCAGGGAACTGGGGCCAACGTCCTGACTTTC
TRBV7-8,-,TRBD2,TRBJ2-3,CASSLGFAGTSVLKQYF,TGTGCCAGCAGCCTGGGATTCGCCGGGACTAGCGTCTTAAAGCAGTATTTT
TRBV6-6,-,TRBD2,TRBJ2-3,CASSYGASGGDTQYF,TGTGCCAGCAGTTACGGCGCTAGCGGGGGAGATACGCAGTATTTT
TRBV29-1,-,-,TRBJ1-6,CSVSDGSSYNSPLHF,TGCAGCGTTTCGGACGGGAGCTCCTATAATTCACCCCTCCACTTT
TRBV28,-,-,TRBJ2-6,CASNGGQSGANVLTF,TGTGCCAGCAACGGAGGACAGTCTGGGGCCAACGTCCTGACTTTC
TRBV25-1,-,-,TRBJ2-1,CASSELGGNNEQFF,TGTGCCAGCAGTGAATTAGGAGGGAACAATGAGCAGTTCTTC
TRBV28,-,-,TRBJ2-7,CASTGSSYEQYF,TGTGCCAGCACGGGGAGCTCCTACGAGCAGTACTTC
TRBV4-1,-,TRBD1,TRBJ2-7,CASSQRTGDYEQYF,TGCGCCAGCAGCCAGAGGACAGGGGACTACGAGCAGTACTTC
TRBV6-5,-,TRBD1,TRBJ1-4,CASRKTGPGEKLFF,TGTGCCAGCAGAAAGACAGGGCCAGGCGAAAAACTGTTTTTT
TRBV2,-,-,TRBJ2-1,CASSFGGNEQFF,TGTGCCAGCAGTTTCGGGGGCAATGAGCAGTTCTTC
TRBV5-4,-,-,TRBJ2-7,CASSRSGYEQYF,TGCGCCAGCAGCCGATCGGGCTACGAGCAGTACTTC
TRBV9,-,TRBD2,TRBJ2-3,CASSVAGLAGGPDTQYF,TGTGCCAGCAGCGTAGCAGGGCTAGCGGGAGGGCCGGATACGCAGTATTTT